Reported below is one T cell receptor beta chain. Original processing notes: Cell counts per sample came from amplifying reference gene primers. Assay: immunoSEQ multiplex PCR; the TCRdb copy retains only in-frame clones and omits some. The V and J calls and the clone size are those of that table, but D and trimming were determined from the DNA. The profile shows 65,000 to 75,000 clones, approximately 80% of them singletons. This entry is derived from a study of blood T cell repertoires in COVID-19. Study summary: Donors in the United States, Italy and Spain gave samples during acute or convalescent COVID-19. The analysed material was cDNA or gDNA that came from T cells, B-cell-depleted T cells, or PBMCs.

V shed 1 base and J shed 4 bases, with 7 bases lying between them. In germline, CDR1 is SGHVS, CDR2 FQNEAQ. The CDR3 loop spans 13 amino acids. The sequenced material came from peripheral blood. This clonotype was obtained from a man aged 80 or over with acute or convalescent COVID-19. The V and J genes are TRBV7-8 and TRBJ1-2, with D uncertain. This chain's CDR3 is CASSLGHAYGYTF. The CDR3 DNA follows: TGTGCCAGCAGCTTAGGACATGCCTATGGCTACACCTTC.